This T cell receptor beta chain was captured in a study of neoadjuvant anti-PD-1 for oral cavity cancer. Study observations and caveats: After neoadjuvant nivolumab, PBMC T cell clonality was significantly higher in non-responders than responders.

J was trimmed by 5 bases and V by 5 bases; bases with no gene match: 7. CDR1 is SNHLY, CDR2 FYNNEI, per germline. This CDR3 spans 14 amino acids. This table comes from immunoSEQ multiplex PCR, and its TCRdb copy is limited to in-frame clones, with some not included. The sample has around 14,000 clones; 70% are singletons. In the case of this clone: As yet, its antigen is unknown.

Material: PBMCs, obtained before nivolumab (anti-PD-1) treatment. This rearrangement joins TRBV2 to TRBJ2-7; 9 bases map to TRBD1. This sequence originates from a person aged 35-79 years with oral cavity squamous cell carcinoma. CDR3 residues: CASSPRQGVDEQYF. The CDR3 DNA follows: TGTGCCAGCAGTCCTAGACAGGGGGTCGACGAGCAGTACTTC.